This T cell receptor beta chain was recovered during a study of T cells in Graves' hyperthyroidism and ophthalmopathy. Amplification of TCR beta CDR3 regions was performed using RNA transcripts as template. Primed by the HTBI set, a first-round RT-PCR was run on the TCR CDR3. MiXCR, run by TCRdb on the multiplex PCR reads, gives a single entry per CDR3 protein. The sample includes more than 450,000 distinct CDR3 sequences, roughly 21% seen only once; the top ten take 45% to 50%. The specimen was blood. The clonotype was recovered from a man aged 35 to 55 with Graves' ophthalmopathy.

The chain's CDR3 is CASSRGAGNGQPQHF. The CDR3 coding sequence is TGTGCCAGCAGTAGGGGGGCAGGGAACGGTCAGCCCCAGCATTTT. The J gene is TRBJ1-5, the V gene TRBV2; D possibly corresponds to TRBD1 (6 bases). V shed 5 bases and J shed 6 bases, with 17 bases lying between them. Germline V gene sequence: CDR1 SNHLY, CDR2 FYNNEI. The CDR3 spans 15 residues.